This TCR beta chain stems from a study of T cell clonotyping in hematopoietic cell transplantation. This CDR3 has 14 amino acids. V lost 1 base and J lost 1, with 8 bases in between. The V gene's germline CDR1 is SGHTA and CDR2 FQGNSA. The protocol was immunoSEQ multiplex PCR, while the TCRdb copy is restricted to in-frame clones and leaves out a portion. The sample shows over 6,000 clones, around nine tenths of them seen only once. The sequencing here drew on peripheral blood mononuclear cells, taken 100 days after allogeneic stem cell transplant. This sequence was found in a female patient in her forties or fifties who had an allogeneic stem cell transplant from a related donor, so the T cells may come from the graft donor. Some clones in this sample may be carry-over from other donors' samples. This sequence joins TRBV7-2 and TRBJ2-7; TRBD1 is a possible D gene (6 bases). The CDR3 DNA sequence: TGTGCCAGCAGCTTAGGGACAGCTTCCTACGAGCAGTACTTC. This codes for CASSLGTASYEQYF.